This T cell receptor (beta chain) derives from a study of radiation and T cells in renal cell carcinoma. The CDR3 totals 13 residues. Germline-derived CDR1 and CDR2 are MNHNS and SASEGT. The V end was cut by 10 bases, the J end by 4 bases, with 13 bases between. The sample's time point: blood 4 weeks post-SBRT, at nephrectomy. Treatment: 15 Gy SBRT to primary tumor, nephrectomy 4 weeks later. Nephrectomy followed 15 Gy stereotactic body radiation by 4 weeks. TCRdb's table, derived via immunoSEQ multiplex PCR, lists solely in-frame clones and lacks some. The sample records roughly 80,000 clones, roughly 80% being singletons.

The V gene is TRBV6-1, the J gene TRBJ2-2; D is unresolved. The sequence was obtained from an older woman with renal cell carcinoma. This specimen was blood, taken from a patient whose treatment included radiotherapy and nephrectomy. The DNA of the CDR3 is TGTGCCACCTCAGGTCGTAGCACCGGGGAGCTGTTTTTT. Translated: CATSGRSTGELFF.